Listed here are 8 T cell receptor beta chains from one sample, sequenced in a study of T cell responses to AZD1222 COVID-19 vaccine. Data came from immunoSEQ multiplex PCR; TCRdb stores just in-frame clones and leaves some out. The sample contains about 140,000 clones, around 90% of which appear only once. The source was peripheral blood, collected on day 0 of AZD1222 vaccination. These receptors originate from an adult in good health.

The chain employs TRBV10-3 and TRBJ1-5; 8 bases are shared with TRBD1. This CDR3 is 14 amino acids long. Per germline, CDR1 ENHRY and CDR2 SYGVKD. V was clipped by 8 bases and J by 7 bases; unmatched bases: 10. CDR3 coding DNA: TGTGCCATCGCCAAAGGACAGGGTGACCAGCCCCAGCATTTT. It codes for CAIAKGQGDQPQHF.

This chain joins TRBV6-4 and TRBJ2-7; D gene ambiguous. Trimming left V 1 base short and J 5 bases short, with 0 bases between. The CDR3 runs 10 residues. Germline V gene lookup returns CDR1 MRHNA and CDR2 SNTAGT. CDR3 sequence: CASSDYEQYF. The DNA for the CDR3 is TGTGCCAGCAGTGACTACGAGCAGTACTTC.

The rearrangement joins TRBV7-2 to TRBJ1-2; D uncertain. This CDR3 has 15 amino acids. The germline CDR1 and CDR2 sequences are SGHTA and FQGNSA. Trimming took 2 bases from V and 4 from J, leaving 14 bases between them. CDR3 sequence reads: CASSLTTGLGYGYTF. CDR3 DNA sequence: TGTGCCAGCAGCTTAACCACGGGCTTGGGCTATGGCTACACCTTC.

This CDR3 reads CATSPGDQETQYF. The DNA of the CDR3 is TGTGCCACCAGTCCAGGGGACCAAGAGACCCAGTACTTC. This sequence joins TRBV24-1 and TRBJ2-5; TRBD1 is a possible D gene (6 bases). CDR3 length equals 13 residues. Germline loops: CDR1 KGHDR, CDR2 SFDVKD. Trimming took off 6 bases at V and 0 bases at J, with 7 bases between the two ends.

DNA of the CDR3: TGTGCCAGCAGCCGAGGGGCAGGGTCCATGAACACTGAAGCTTTCTTT. Translated, it gives CASSRGAGSMNTEAFF. The V and J genes are TRBV11-2 and TRBJ1-1, with D perhaps matching TRBD1 (5 bases). The germline gives CDR1 SGHAT, CDR2 FQNNGV. Between the trimmed V and J ends, which lost 5 bases and 0 bases, there was a span of 16 bases. The CDR3 spans 16 residues.

J is TRBJ2-7 and V is TRBV7-2, with TRBD2 as a possible D gene (5 bases). The CDR3 extends over 15 amino acids. Germline V lookup: CDR1 SGHTA, CDR2 FQGNSA. The V gene lost 6 bases and the J gene lost 1 base, with 16 bases spanning the gap. The CDR3 DNA follows: TGTGCCAGCAGGCCGACGTTTAAGCGGTCCTACGAGCAGTACTTC. It translates to CASRPTFKRSYEQYF.

The chain employs TRBV18 and TRBJ2-3; 11 bases agree with TRBD2. CDR1 is KGHSH and CDR2 is LQKENI in the germline V gene. The CDR3 runs 15 residues. J gave up 4 bases and V 2 bases, and 2 bases lay outside the gene matches. CDR3 DNA sequence: TGTGCCAGCTCACCAAAGACTAGCGGGGCAGATACGCAGTATTTT. It translates to CASSPKTSGADTQYF. The whole variable domain, remainder taken from reference TRBV18 and TRBJ2-3, is NAGVMQNPRHLVRRRGQEARLRCSPMKGHSHVYWYRQLPEEGLKFMVYLQKENIIDESGMPKERFSAEFPKEGPSILRIQQVVRGDSAAYFCASSPKTSGADTQYFGPGTRLTVL.

This chain joins TRBV27 and TRBJ1-3; D uncertain. V lost 8 bases to trimming and J lost 0 bases, with 14 bases between them. The CDR3 is 15 residues long. In germline, CDR1 is MNHEY, CDR2 SMNVEV (reference sequence). CDR3 sequence: CASQSRAISGNTIYF. The CDR3 nucleotides are TGTGCCAGCCAATCACGGGCGATCTCTGGAAACACCATATATTTT.